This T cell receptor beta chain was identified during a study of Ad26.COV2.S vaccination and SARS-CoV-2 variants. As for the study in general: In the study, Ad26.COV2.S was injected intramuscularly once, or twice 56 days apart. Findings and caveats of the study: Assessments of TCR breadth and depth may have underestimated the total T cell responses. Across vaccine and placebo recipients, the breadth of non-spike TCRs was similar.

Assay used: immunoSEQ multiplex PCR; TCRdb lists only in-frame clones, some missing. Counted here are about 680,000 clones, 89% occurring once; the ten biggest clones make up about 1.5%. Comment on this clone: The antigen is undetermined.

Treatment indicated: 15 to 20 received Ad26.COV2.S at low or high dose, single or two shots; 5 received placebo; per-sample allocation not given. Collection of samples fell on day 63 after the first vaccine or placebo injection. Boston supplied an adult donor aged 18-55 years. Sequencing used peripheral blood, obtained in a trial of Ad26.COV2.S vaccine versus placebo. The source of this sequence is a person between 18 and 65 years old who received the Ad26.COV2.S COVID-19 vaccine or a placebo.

The CDR3 DNA is TGCGCCAGCAGCCCGGGGGCGGGGCTTTCCTACGAGCAGTACTTC. Translated, it gives CASSPGAGLSYEQYF. The J gene is TRBJ2-7, the V gene TRBV4-3; D possibly matches TRBD1 or TRBD2 (6 bases each). The CDR3 loop spans 15 amino acids. CDR1 is LGHNA and CDR2 is YSLEER in the germline V gene. Trimming took off 4 bases at V and 1 base at J, with 14 bases between the two ends.